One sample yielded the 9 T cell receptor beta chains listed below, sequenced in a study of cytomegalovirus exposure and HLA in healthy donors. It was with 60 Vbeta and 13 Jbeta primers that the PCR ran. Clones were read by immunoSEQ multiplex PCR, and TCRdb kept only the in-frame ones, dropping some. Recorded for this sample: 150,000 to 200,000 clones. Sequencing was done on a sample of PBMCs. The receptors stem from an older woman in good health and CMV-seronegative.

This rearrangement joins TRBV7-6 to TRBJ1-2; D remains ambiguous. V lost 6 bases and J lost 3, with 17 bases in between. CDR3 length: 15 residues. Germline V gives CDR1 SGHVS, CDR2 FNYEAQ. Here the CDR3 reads CASSPRLTRDYGYTF. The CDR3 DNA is TGTGCCAGCAGTCCCAGACTTACTAGGGACTATGGCTACACCTTC.

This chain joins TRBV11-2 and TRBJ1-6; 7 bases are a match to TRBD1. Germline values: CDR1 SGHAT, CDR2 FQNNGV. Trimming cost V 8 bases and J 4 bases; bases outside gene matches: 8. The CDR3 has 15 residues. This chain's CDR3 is CASAQGPQYNSPLHF. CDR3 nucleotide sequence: TGTGCCAGCGCACAGGGGCCACAATATAATTCACCCCTCCACTTT. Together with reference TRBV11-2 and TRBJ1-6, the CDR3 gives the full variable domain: EAGVAQSPRYKIIEKRQSVAFWCNPISGHATLYWYQQILGQGPKLLIQFQNNGVVDDSQLPKDRFSAERLKGVDSTLKIQPAKLEDSAVYLCASAQGPQYNSPLHFGNGTRLTVT.

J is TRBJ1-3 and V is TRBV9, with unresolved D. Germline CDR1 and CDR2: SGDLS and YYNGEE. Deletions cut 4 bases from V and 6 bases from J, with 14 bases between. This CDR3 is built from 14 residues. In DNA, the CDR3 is TGTGCCAGCAGCCCAGAGGCGGGATTAAACACCATATATTTT. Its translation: CASSPEAGLNTIYF.

The CDR3 bases are TGTGCCAGCAGCTTGGGGACAGGGGGGATCACTGAAGCTTTCTTT. Its protein is CASSLGTGGITEAFF. The V call is TRBV5-4, the J call TRBJ1-1; 10 nucleotides agree with TRBD1. The CDR3 totals 15 residues. The V gene's germline CDR1 is SGHNT and CDR2 YYREEE (reference sequence). V lost 0 bases and J lost 4; bases outside the gene matches: 3.

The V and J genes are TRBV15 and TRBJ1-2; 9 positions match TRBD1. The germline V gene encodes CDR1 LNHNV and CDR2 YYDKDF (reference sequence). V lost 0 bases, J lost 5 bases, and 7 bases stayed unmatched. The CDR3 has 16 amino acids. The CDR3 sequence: CATSRDPLTGGYGYTF. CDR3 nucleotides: TGTGCCACCAGCAGAGACCCTTTGACAGGGGGGTATGGCTACACCTTC.

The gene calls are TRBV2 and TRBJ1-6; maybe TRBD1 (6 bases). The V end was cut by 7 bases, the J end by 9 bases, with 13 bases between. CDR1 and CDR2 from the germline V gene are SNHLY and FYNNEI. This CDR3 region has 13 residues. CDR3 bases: TGTGCCAGCATGGGTGGGGGCGCTTCACCCCTCCACTTT. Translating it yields CASMGGGASPLHF.

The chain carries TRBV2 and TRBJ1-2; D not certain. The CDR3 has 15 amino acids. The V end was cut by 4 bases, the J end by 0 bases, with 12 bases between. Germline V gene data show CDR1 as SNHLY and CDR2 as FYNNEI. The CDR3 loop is CASSVTRTANYGYTF. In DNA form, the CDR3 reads TGTGCCAGCAGTGTTACCCGTACAGCTAACTATGGCTACACCTTC.

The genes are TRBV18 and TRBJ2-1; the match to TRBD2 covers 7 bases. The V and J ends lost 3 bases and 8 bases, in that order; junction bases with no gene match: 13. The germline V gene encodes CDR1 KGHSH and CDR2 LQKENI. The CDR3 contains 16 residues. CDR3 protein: CASSPPSGAGVDEQFF. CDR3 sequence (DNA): TGTGCCAGCTCACCGCCATCCGGGGCGGGAGTCGATGAGCAGTTCTTC.

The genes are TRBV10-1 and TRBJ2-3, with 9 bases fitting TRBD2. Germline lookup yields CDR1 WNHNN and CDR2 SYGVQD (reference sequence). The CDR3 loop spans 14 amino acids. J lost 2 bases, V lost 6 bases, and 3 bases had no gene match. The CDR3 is CASSIAGATDTQYF. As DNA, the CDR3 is TGCGCCAGCAGCATAGCGGGAGCCACAGATACGCAGTATTTT.